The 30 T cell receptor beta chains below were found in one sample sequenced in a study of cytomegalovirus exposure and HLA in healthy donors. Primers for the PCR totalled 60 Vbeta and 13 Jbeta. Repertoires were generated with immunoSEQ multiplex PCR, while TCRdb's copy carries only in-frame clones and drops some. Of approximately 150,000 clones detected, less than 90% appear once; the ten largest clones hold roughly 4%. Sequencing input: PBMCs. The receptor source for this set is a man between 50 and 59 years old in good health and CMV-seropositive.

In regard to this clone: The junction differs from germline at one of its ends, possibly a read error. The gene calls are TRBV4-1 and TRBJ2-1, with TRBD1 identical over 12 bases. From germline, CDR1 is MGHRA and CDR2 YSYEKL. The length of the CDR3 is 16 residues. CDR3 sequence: CASSKEGTGGFNEQFF. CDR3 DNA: TGCGCCAGCAGCAAAGAGGGGACAGGGGGCTTTAATGAGCAGTTCTTC.

This chain's CDR3 is CASSPVDRAYEQYF. As DNA, the CDR3 is TGTGCCAGCTCACCAGTGGACAGGGCCTACGAGCAGTACTTC. The chain recombines TRBV18 with TRBJ2-7; 8 bases align to TRBD1. Germline trimming cut 2 bases from V and 2 bases from J; bases unmatched to any gene: 2. The CDR3 totals 14 residues. The germline CDR1 and CDR2 sequences are KGHSH and LQKENI.

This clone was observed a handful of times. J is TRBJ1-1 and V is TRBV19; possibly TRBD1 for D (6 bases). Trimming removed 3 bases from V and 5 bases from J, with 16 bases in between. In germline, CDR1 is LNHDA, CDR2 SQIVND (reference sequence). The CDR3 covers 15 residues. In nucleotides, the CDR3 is TGTGCCAGTAGTATCTGGGCAGGGGTCAAGACTGAAGCTTTCTTT. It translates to CASSIWAGVKTEAFF.

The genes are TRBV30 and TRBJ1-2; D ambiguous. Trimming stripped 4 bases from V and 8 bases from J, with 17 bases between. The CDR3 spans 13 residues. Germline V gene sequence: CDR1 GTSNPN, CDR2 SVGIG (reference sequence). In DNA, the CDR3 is TGTGCCTGGAAAGGCCCGAATAGCCTGGGCTACACCTTC. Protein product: CAWKGPNSLGYTF.

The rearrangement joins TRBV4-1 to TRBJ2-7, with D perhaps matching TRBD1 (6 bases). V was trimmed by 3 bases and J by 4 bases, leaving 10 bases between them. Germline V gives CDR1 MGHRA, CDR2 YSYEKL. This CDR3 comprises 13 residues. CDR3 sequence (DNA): TGCGCCAGCAGCCAGCCAGGGACATACGAGCAGTACTTC. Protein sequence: CASSQPGTYEQYF.

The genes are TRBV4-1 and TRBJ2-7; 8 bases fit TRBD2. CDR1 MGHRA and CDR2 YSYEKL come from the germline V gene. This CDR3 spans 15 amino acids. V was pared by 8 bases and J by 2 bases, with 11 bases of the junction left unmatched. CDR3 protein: CASANEVAGTYEQYF. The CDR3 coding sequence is TGCGCCAGCGCCAATGAGGTAGCGGGGACCTACGAGCAGTACTTC.

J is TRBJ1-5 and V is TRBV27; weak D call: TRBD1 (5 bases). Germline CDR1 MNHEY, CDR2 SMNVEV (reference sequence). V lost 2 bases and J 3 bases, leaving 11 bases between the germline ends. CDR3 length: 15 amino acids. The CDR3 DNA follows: TGTGCCAGCAGTTTAGGTCAGGGCTCCAATCAGCCCCAGCATTTT. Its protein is CASSLGQGSNQPQHF.

CDR3 residues: CASSLIGGMRQPQHF. CDR3 nucleotides: TGTGCCAGCAGTTTAATCGGGGGAATGAGACAGCCCCAGCATTTT. The genes are TRBV27 and TRBJ1-5; TRBD1 might be the D (5 bases). This CDR3 contains 15 residues. Germline V CDR1 and CDR2: MNHEY, SMNVEV (reference sequence). V was cut by 2 bases and J by 7 bases, with 15 bases left in between.

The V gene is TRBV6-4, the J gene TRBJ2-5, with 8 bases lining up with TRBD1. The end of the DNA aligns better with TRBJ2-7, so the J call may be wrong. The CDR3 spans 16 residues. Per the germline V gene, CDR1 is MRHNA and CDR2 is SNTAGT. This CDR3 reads CASSDSAGGGIYEQYF. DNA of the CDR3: TGTGCCAGCAGTGATAGCGCAGGGGGCGGAATCTACGAGCAGTACTTC.

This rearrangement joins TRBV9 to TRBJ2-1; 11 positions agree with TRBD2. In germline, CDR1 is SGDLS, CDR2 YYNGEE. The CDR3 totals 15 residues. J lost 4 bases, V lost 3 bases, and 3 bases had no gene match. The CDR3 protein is CASSARLAGYNEQFF. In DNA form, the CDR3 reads TGTGCCAGCAGCGCCCGACTAGCGGGATACAATGAGCAGTTCTTC.

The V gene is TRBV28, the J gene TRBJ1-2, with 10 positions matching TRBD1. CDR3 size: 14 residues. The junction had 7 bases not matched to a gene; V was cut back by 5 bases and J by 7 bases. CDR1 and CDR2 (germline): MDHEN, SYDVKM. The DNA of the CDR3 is TGTGCCAGCAGTAGACTAGGGACAGGGGTTGGCTACACCTTC. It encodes CASSRLGTGVGYTF.

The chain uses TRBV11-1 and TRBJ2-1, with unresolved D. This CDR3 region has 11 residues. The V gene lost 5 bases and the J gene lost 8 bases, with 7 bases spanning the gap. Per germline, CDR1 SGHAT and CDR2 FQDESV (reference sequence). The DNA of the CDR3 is TGTGCCAGCAGCCTTAGAGATGAGCAGTTCTTC. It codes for CASSLRDEQFF.

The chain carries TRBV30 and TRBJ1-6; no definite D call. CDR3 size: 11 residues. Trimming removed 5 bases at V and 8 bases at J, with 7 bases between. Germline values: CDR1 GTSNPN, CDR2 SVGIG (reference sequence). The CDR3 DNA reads TGTGCCTGGGGCGAGGATTCACCCCTCCACTTT. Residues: CAWGEDSPLHF. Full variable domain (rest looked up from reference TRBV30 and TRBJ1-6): SQTIHQWPATLVQPVGSPLSLECTVEGTSNPNLYWYRQAAGRGLQLLFYSVGIGQISSEVPQNLSASRPQDRQFILSSKKLLLSDSGFYLCAWGEDSPLHFGNGTRLTVT.

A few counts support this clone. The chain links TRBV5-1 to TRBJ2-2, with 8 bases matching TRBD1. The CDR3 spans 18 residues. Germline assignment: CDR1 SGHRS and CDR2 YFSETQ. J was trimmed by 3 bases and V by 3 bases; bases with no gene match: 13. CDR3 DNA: TGCGCCAGCAGCTCACCTTCGGGACAGGCCAACTACACCGGGGAGCTGTTTTTT. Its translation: CASSSPSGQANYTGELFF.

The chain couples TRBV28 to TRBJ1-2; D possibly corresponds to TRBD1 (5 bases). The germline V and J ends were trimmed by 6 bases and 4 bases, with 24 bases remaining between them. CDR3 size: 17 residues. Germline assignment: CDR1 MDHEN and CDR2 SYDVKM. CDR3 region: CASSSPAGSLGGYGYTF. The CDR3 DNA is TGTGCCAGCAGCTCTCCCGCCGGATCTCTGGGGGGCTATGGCTACACCTTC.

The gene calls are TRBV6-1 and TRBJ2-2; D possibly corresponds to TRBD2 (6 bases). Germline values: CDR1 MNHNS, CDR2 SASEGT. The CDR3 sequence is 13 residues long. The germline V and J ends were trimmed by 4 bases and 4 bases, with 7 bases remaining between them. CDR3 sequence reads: CASSVGGTGELFF. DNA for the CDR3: TGTGCCAGCAGTGTGGGGGGCACCGGGGAGCTGTTTTTT.

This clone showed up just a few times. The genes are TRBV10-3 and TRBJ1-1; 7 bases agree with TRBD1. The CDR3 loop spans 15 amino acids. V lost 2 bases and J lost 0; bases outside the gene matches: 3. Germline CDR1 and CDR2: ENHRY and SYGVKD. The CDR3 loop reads CAISEPGQMNTEAFF. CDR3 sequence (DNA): TGTGCCATCAGTGAGCCGGGACAGATGAACACTGAAGCTTTCTTT.

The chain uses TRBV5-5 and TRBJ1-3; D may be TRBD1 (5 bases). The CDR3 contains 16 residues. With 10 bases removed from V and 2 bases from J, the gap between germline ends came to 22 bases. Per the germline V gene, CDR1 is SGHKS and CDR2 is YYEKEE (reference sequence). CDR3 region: CASRVGRGGPGNTIYF. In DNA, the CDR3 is TGTGCCTCCCGAGTAGGGAGGGGAGGTCCTGGAAACACCATATATTTT.

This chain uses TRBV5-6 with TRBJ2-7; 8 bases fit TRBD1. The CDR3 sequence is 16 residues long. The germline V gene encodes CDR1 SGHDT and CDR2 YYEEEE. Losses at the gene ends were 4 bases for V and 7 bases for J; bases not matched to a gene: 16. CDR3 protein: CASSILNSLQGVEQYF. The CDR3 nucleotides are TGTGCCAGCAGCATTCTCAATTCACTACAGGGGGTTGAGCAGTACTTC.

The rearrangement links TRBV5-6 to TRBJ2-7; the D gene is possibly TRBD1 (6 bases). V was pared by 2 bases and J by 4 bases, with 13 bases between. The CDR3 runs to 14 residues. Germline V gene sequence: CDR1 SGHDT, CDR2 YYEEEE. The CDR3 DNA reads TGTGCCAGCAGCTTTACAGGGTGGGGTTACGAGCAGTACTTC. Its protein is CASSFTGWGYEQYF.

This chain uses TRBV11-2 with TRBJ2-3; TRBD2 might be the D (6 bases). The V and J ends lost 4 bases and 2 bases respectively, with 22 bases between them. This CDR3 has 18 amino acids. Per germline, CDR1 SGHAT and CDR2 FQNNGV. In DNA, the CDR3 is TGTGCCAGCAGCTCATCCGTTTGGGGGGAGGTTTACACAGATACGCAGTATTTT. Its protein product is CASSSSVWGEVYTDTQYF.

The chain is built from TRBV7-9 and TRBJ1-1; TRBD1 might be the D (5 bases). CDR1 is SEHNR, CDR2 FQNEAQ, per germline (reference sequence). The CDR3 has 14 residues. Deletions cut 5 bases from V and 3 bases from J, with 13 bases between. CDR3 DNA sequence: TGTGCCAGCAGCAGACGGGGGGTCGACACTGAAGCTTTCTTT. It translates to CASSRRGVDTEAFF.

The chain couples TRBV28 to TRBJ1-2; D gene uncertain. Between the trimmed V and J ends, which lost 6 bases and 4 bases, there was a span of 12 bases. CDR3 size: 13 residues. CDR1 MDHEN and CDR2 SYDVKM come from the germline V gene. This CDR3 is CASRTRRGYGYTF. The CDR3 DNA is TGTGCCAGCAGAACAAGACGAGGCTATGGCTACACCTTC.

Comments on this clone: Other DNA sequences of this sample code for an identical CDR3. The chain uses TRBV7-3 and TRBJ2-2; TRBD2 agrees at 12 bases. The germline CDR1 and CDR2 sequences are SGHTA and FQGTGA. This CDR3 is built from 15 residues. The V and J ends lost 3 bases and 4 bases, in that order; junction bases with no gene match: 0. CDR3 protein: CASSLGLAGTGELFF. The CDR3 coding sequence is TGTGCCAGCAGCTTGGGACTAGCGGGCACCGGGGAGCTGTTTTTT.

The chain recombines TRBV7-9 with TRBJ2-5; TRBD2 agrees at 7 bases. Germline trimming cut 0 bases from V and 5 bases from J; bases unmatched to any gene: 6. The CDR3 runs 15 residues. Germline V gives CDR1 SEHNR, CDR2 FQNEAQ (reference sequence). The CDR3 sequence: CASSLAEAAGETQYF. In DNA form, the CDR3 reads TGTGCCAGCAGCTTAGCAGAGGCAGCGGGGGAGACCCAGTACTTC.

The chain's CDR3 is CASSRERETQYF. CDR3 bases: TGTGCCAGCTCTCGGGAGAGGGAGACCCAGTACTTC. The chain uses TRBV18 and TRBJ2-5, with D maybe TRBD2 (6 bases). Trimming took 6 bases from V and 5 from J, leaving 10 bases between them. Germline V gene data show CDR1 as KGHSH and CDR2 as LQKENI. This CDR3 is built from 12 residues.

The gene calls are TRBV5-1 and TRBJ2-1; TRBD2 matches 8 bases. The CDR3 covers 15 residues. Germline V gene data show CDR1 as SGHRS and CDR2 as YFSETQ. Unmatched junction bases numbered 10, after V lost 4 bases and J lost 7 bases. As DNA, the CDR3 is TGCGCCAGCAGCCCCGGGTCCGCGGGAGGAAATGAGCAGTTCTTC. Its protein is CASSPGSAGGNEQFF.

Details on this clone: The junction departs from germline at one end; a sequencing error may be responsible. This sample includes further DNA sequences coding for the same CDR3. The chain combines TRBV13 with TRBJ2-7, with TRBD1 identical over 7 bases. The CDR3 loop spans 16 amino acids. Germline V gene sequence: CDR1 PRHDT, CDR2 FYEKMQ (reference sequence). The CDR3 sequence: CASSRRDSLGVYEQYF. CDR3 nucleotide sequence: TGTGCCAGCAGTCGCCGGGACAGCCTCGGGGTATACGAGCAGTACTTT.

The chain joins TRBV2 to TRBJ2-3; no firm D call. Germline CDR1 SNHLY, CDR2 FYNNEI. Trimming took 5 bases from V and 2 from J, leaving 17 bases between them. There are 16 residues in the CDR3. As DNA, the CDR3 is TGTGCCAGCAGTCAGATCGGCGGAGCCCCCACAGATACGCAGTATTTT. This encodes CASSQIGGAPTDTQYF.

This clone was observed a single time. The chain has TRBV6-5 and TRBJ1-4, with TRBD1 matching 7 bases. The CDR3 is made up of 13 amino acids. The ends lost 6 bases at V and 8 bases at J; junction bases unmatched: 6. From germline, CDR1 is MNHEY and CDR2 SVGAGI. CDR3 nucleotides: TGTGCCAGCAGGACAGGGTCGGAGGAAAAACTGTTTTTT. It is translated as CASRTGSEEKLFF.